One sample yielded the 28 T cell receptor beta chains listed below, sequenced in a study of control samples from healthy donors and cancer patients (dated by TCRdb to about 2020). The library was prepared using the immunoSEQ multiplex PCR assay. This immuneACCESS table, as held by TCRdb, lists in-frame sequences with V and J called but not all clones. Of the missing ones, under half trace to an unresolved V gene in checked studies; the others have no known cause. In all, the sample holds 85,000 to 100,000 clones, and 85% to 95% of those were seen once. The ten largest clones capture roughly 8% of the sample. The source material was blood. The receptors here all came from a man younger than 35 in good health.

V usage is TRBV3-1 (or the pseudogene TRBV3-2) and J usage is TRBJ1-5; D not certain. This CDR3 has 15 amino acids. Trimming pared 0 bases from V and 2 bases from J, leaving 8 bases between. Germline V gene sequence: CDR1 LGHDT, CDR2 YNNKEL (reference sequence). In DNA, the CDR3 is TGTGCCAGCAGCCAAGAGGGGATGGGCAATCAGCCCCAGCATTTT. Protein: CASSQEGMGNQPQHF.

The chain has TRBV29-1 and TRBJ1-3; 7 nucleotides match TRBD1. Looked up from germline, CDR1 is SQVTM and CDR2 is ANQGSEA. The trim removed 6 bases at V and 0 bases at J, leaving 11 bases unmatched. This CDR3 contains 16 residues. CDR3 in amino acids: CSVLATGLFSGNTIYF. CDR3 DNA: TGCAGCGTACTGGCGACAGGGCTCTTCTCTGGAAACACCATATATTTT.

Only one count was recorded for this clone. The chain uses TRBV11-1 and TRBJ2-7; D might be TRBD1 (6 bases). This CDR3 is 15 amino acids long. The V end lost 1 base, the J end lost 5 bases, and 15 bases lay between the germline ends. CDR1 is SGHAT and CDR2 is FQDESV in the germline V gene (reference sequence). The CDR3 loop is CASSLDTGLGDEQYF. The CDR3 DNA follows: TGTGCCAGCAGCTTAGATACAGGGCTGGGGGACGAGCAGTACTTC. The variable domain in full, completed from reference TRBV11-1 and TRBJ2-7, reads EAEVAQSPRYKITEKSQAVAFWCDPISGHATLYWYRQILGQGPELLVQFQDESVVDDSQLPKDRFSAERLKGVDSTLKIQPAELGDSAMYLCASSLDTGLGDEQYFGPGTRLTVT.

The chain links TRBV9 to TRBJ2-7; the match to TRBD2 covers 11 bases. The germline V gene encodes CDR1 SGDLS and CDR2 YYNGEE. After removal of 7 bases from V and 4 bases from J, the junction contained 7 bases not matched to a gene. The CDR3 loop spans 14 amino acids. The CDR3 region is CASAPGLAVYEQYF. In DNA, the CDR3 is TGTGCCAGCGCTCCGGGACTAGCGGTTTACGAGCAGTACTTC. Complete variable domain (other parts from reference TRBV9 and TRBJ2-7): DSGVTQTPKHLITATGQRVTLRCSPRSGDLSVYWYQQSLDQGLQFLIQYYNGEERAKGNILERFSAQQFPDLHSELNLSSLELGDSALYFCASAPGLAVYEQYFGPGTRLTVT.

V is TRBV27 and J is TRBJ2-7; D gene uncertain. V lost 5 bases and J lost 0, with 11 bases in between. Germline lookup yields CDR1 MNHEY and CDR2 SMNVEV (reference sequence). CDR3 size: 14 residues. Written as DNA, the CDR3 is TGTGCCAGCAGTCAACGTCAGAGCTCCTACGAGCAGTACTTC. This translates into CASSQRQSSYEQYF.

This clone is a singleton in its sample. The gene calls are TRBV19 and TRBJ2-1; possibly TRBD2 for D (5 bases). The CDR3 contains 14 residues. The germline gives CDR1 LNHDA, CDR2 SQIVND (reference sequence). V shed 5 bases and J shed 7 bases, with 15 bases lying between them. CDR3 in DNA: TGTGCCAGTAGTCCCCGTCTAGCACGGAATGAGCAGTTCTTC. This encodes CASSPRLARNEQFF.

This clone was recorded only once. This chain uses TRBV6-2 or TRBV6-3 with TRBJ1-1; no clear D. The length of the CDR3 is 13 residues. The ends were cut back, 2 bases at V and 1 base at J, with 5 bases in the middle. CDR1 is MNHEY and CDR2 is SVGEGT in the germline V gene. CDR3 in amino acids: CASSYGENTEAFF. The CDR3 region has the DNA TGTGCCAGCAGTTACGGCGAGAACACTGAAGCTTTCTTT.

The V gene is TRBV10-3, the J gene TRBJ1-2, with D unresolved. The CDR3 totals 15 residues. The germline gives CDR1 ENHRY, CDR2 SYGVKD. V was shortened by 0 bases and J by 0 bases, with 8 bases between the two germline ends. For the CDR3, the DNA is TGTGCCATCAGTGAGTCTACAGTACCTAACTATGGCTACACCTTC. Its protein product is CAISESTVPNYGYTF.

The chain uses TRBV7-9 and TRBJ2-7; 9 nucleotides line up with TRBD1. Trimming took 4 bases from V and 4 from J; bases not matched to a gene: 8. Germline-derived CDR1 and CDR2 are SEHNR and FQNEAQ (reference sequence). This CDR3 comprises 15 residues. The CDR3 reads CASSSPGTGNYEQYF. The CDR3, as DNA: TGTGCCAGCAGCTCTCCAGGGACAGGGAATTACGAGCAGTACTTC.

This clone was found once. This sequence joins TRBV13 and TRBJ1-1; D gene unclear. The germline V gene has CDR1 PRHDT and CDR2 FYEKMQ (reference sequence). V was pared by 7 bases and J by 0 bases, with 18 bases between. The CDR3 totals 16 residues. CDR3 loop: CASTERAAEMNTEAFF. The CDR3 DNA is TGTGCCAGCACCGAAAGGGCGGCAGAGATGAACACTGAAGCTTTCTTT.

The chain uses TRBV6-5 and TRBJ2-7; a weak D match, TRBD2 (6 bases). Germline CDR1 reads MNHEY; CDR2 reads SVGAGI. V was pared by 7 bases and J by 2 bases, with 9 bases between. This CDR3 has 12 residues. The CDR3 sequence: CASTAGTYEQYF. CDR3 sequence (DNA): TGTGCCAGCACGGCGGGAACCTACGAGCAGTACTTC.

This chain joins TRBV24-1 and TRBJ2-5, with 15 bases aligning to TRBD2. Germline V CDR1 and CDR2: KGHDR, SFDVKD. Trimming removed 3 bases from V and 5 bases from J; junction bases left unmatched: 3. This CDR3 has 16 amino acids. Written as DNA, the CDR3 is TGTGCCACCAGTGATCCAGGGACTAGCGGGGGGGAGACCCAGTACTTC. Its translation: CATSDPGTSGGETQYF.

This clone was seen only once. This chain connects TRBV7-8 to TRBJ1-5, with a weak D call TRBD1 (5 bases). The CDR3 totals 14 residues. CDR1 is SGHVS and CDR2 is FQNEAQ in the germline V gene. Trimming left V 0 bases short and J 4 bases short, with 7 bases between. CDR3 residues: CASSLARGNQPQHF. In nucleotides, the CDR3 is TGTGCCAGCAGCTTAGCGCGGGGGAATCAGCCCCAGCATTTT.

In its sample, this clone was seen once. The rearrangement links TRBV7-2 to TRBJ2-1; D may correspond to TRBD1 or TRBD2 (5 bases each). In germline, CDR1 is SGHTA, CDR2 FQGNSA. Trimming took off 2 bases at V and 6 bases at J, with 14 bases between the two ends. There are 15 residues in the CDR3. CDR3 sequence: CASSLIPGPPNEQFF. DNA for the CDR3: TGTGCCAGCAGCTTAATTCCGGGACCGCCCAATGAGCAGTTCTTC.

This chain links TRBV27 with TRBJ1-1; 8 bases match TRBD1. V lost 6 bases to trimming and J lost 2 bases; unmatched junction nucleotides: 8. There are 15 residues in the CDR3. The germline V gene encodes CDR1 MNHEY and CDR2 SMNVEV (reference sequence). The CDR3 loop reads CASRYSTGVNTEAFF. CDR3 nucleotide sequence: TGTGCCAGCAGATATTCGACAGGGGTCAACACTGAAGCTTTCTTT.

This clone was seen just once. V is TRBV7-8 and J is TRBJ1-1; maybe TRBD1 (6 bases). CDR1 and CDR2 (germline): SGHVS, FQNEAQ. CDR3 length: 14 amino acids. Trimming removed 5 bases at V and 5 bases at J, with 15 bases between. The CDR3 here is CASSPRLGGTEAFF. CDR3 DNA sequence: TGTGCCAGCAGCCCGAGGTTAGGGGGAACTGAAGCTTTCTTT.

The chain uses TRBV6-4 and TRBJ2-2; tentatively, D is TRBD1 (6 bases). In germline, CDR1 is MRHNA, CDR2 SNTAGT. V was cut by 3 bases and J by 0 bases, with 11 bases left in between. The CDR3 totals 16 residues. The CDR3 loop reads CASSERQVANTGELFF. The CDR3, as DNA: TGTGCCAGCAGTGAACGACAGGTTGCGAACACCGGGGAGCTGTTTTTT.

The chain links TRBV7-2 to TRBJ2-1; perhaps TRBD2 as D (5 bases). CDR3 size: 13 residues. CDR1 and CDR2 (germline): SGHTA, FQGNSA. The V end lost 3 bases, the J end lost 10 bases, and 13 bases lay between the germline ends. CDR3 loop: CASSFDLQREQFF. CDR3 nucleotide sequence: TGTGCCAGCAGCTTCGATTTACAGCGGGAGCAGTTCTTC.

V is TRBV24-1 and J is TRBJ1-1; 9 nucleotides line up with TRBD1. The CDR3 is made up of 15 amino acids. Trimming removed 2 bases from V and 5 bases from J; junction bases left unmatched: 5. The germline CDR1 and CDR2 sequences are KGHDR and SFDVKD. CDR3 DNA sequence: TGTGCCACCAGTGATTCGGAGGGACAGGGAACTGAAGCTTTCTTT. Residues: CATSDSEGQGTEAFF.

The genes are TRBV5-1 and TRBJ1-3; D unresolved. Germline V lookup: CDR1 SGHRS, CDR2 YFSETQ. This CDR3 comprises 15 residues. Trimming left V 4 bases short and J 1 base short, with 12 bases between. CDR3 sequence reads: CASSPWPESGNTIYF. The CDR3 region has the DNA TGCGCCAGCAGCCCCTGGCCAGAATCTGGAAACACCATATATTTT. Using reference TRBV5-1 and TRBJ1-3 for the parts outside the CDR3, the full variable domain is KAGVTQTPRYLIKTRGQQVTLSCSPISGHRSVSWYQQTPGQGLQFLFEYFSETQRNKGNFPGRFSGRQFSNSRSEMNVSTLELGDSALYLCASSPWPESGNTIYFGEGSWLTVV.

The genes are TRBV18 and TRBJ1-2; TRBD1 aligns across 10 bases. V lost 3 bases and J lost 4; bases outside the gene matches: 5. The CDR3 has 15 amino acids. CDR1 and CDR2 from the germline V gene are KGHSH and LQKENI. CDR3 in amino acids: CASSPVTGGPYGYTF. The CDR3 nucleotides read TGTGCCAGCTCACCGGTGACAGGGGGCCCCTATGGCTACACCTTC.

The genes are TRBV5-1 and TRBJ1-1; D remains ambiguous. CDR1 and CDR2 from the germline V gene are SGHRS and YFSETQ. There are 16 residues in the CDR3. Trimming left V 0 bases short and J 1 base short, with 13 bases between. This chain's CDR3 is CASSLAYRGRNTEAFF. As DNA, the CDR3 is TGCGCCAGCAGCTTGGCCTATCGGGGAAGGAACACTGAAGCTTTCTTT.

This clone was seen once. The CDR3 sequence: CASSLQGVGTDEAFF. CDR3 DNA sequence: TGTGCCAGCAGTTTACAGGGGGTTGGGACGGATGAAGCTTTCTTT. The genes are TRBV27 and TRBJ1-1; 7 positions match TRBD1. Trimming took 2 bases from V and 7 from J; bases not matched to a gene: 10. Germline loops: CDR1 MNHEY, CDR2 SMNVEV (reference sequence). The CDR3 contains 15 residues.

Here the CDR3 reads CASSPGTVTYEQYF. The CDR3, as DNA: TGCGCCAGCAGCCCCGGGACAGTTACCTACGAGCAGTACTTC. The rearrangement links TRBV5-1 to TRBJ2-7, with 7 bases matching TRBD1. CDR1 is SGHRS, CDR2 YFSETQ, per germline. V gave up 4 bases and J gave up 2 bases; unmatched junction bases: 6. The CDR3 covers 14 residues.

The chain carries TRBV5-4 and TRBJ1-6; 11 positions match TRBD1. Germline trimming cut 3 bases from V and 9 bases from J; bases unmatched to any gene: 8. Germline V gene data show CDR1 as SGHNT and CDR2 as YYREEE (reference sequence). The CDR3 sequence is 16 residues long. The CDR3 loop is CASSSNGQGAGSPLHF. CDR3 DNA: TGTGCCAGCAGCTCGAACGGACAGGGGGCCGGTTCACCCCTCCACTTT.

The chain has TRBV7-9 and TRBJ2-3; TRBD2 is a possible D gene (6 bases). CDR1 SEHNR and CDR2 FQNEAQ come from the germline V gene (reference sequence). The CDR3 runs to 16 residues. With 5 bases removed from V and 1 base from J, the gap between germline ends came to 16 bases. DNA of the CDR3: TGTGCCAGCAGCCCTAGGAGGGACGGTCGCACAGATACGCAGTATTTT. It specifies CASSPRRDGRTDTQYF.

The chain links TRBV19 to TRBJ2-7, with a weak D call TRBD2 (5 bases). V shed 10 bases and J shed 6 bases, with 13 bases lying between them. Per germline, CDR1 LNHDA and CDR2 SQIVND (reference sequence). CDR3 length: 11 residues. CDR3 in amino acids: CATSEGVEQYF. The CDR3 DNA reads TGTGCCACCAGTGAGGGAGTCGAGCAGTACTTC.

The chain combines TRBV15 with TRBJ1-1, with TRBD1 identical over 8 bases. The CDR3 has 18 residues. The germline V gene encodes CDR1 LNHNV and CDR2 YYDKDF (reference sequence). The junction had 13 bases not matched to a gene; V was cut back by 3 bases and J by 1 base. Written as DNA, the CDR3 is TGTGCCACCAGCAGTAGTCCGGCTTCAGGACAGGGGAACACTGAAGCTTTCTTT. As protein: CATSSSPASGQGNTEAFF.